Presented here are 13 T cell receptor beta chains from one specimen sequenced in a study of blood T cells in healthy people across ages. With a J-beta primer mix and a sample-barcoded 5' primer, a second PCR ran about 7 to 12 cycles. TCRdb used MiXCR to reprocess the 5' RACE reads, holding one entry per CDR3 protein. Altogether over a million distinct CDR3 sequences are present, around 42% being singletons, with the ten largest covering 7.9%. Sequenced input: blood. Receptor source: a woman aged 18 to 35 in good health.

The rearrangement uses TRBV29-1 and TRBJ2-7; 8 nucleotides line up with TRBD1. This CDR3 is 13 amino acids long. Germline V gene lookup returns CDR1 SQVTM and CDR2 ANQGSEA. With 5 bases clipped from V and 4 bases from J, the junction kept 7 bases outside the gene matches. As DNA, the CDR3 is TGCAGCGTTTTCGGGACAGGCATTTACGAGCAGTACTTC. Translating it yields CSVFGTGIYEQYF.

The chain links TRBV5-1 to TRBJ2-3, with D tentatively TRBD1 or TRBD2 (5 bases each). Trimming left V 8 bases short and J 3 bases short, with 13 bases between. The CDR3 contains 13 residues. The germline CDR1 and CDR2 sequences are SGHRS and YFSETQ. The CDR3 loop reads CASSDEGTDTQYF. As DNA, the CDR3 is TGCGCCAGTTCGGATGAGGGGACAGATACGCAGTATTTT.

The rearrangement joins TRBV27 to TRBJ2-2; TRBD2 aligns across 12 bases. This CDR3 has 17 residues. V trimming: 5 bases; J trimming: 1 base; junction bases outside the gene matches: 5. CDR1 is MNHEY, CDR2 SMNVEV, per germline (reference sequence). CDR3 sequence: CASSPWTSGMNTGELFF. DNA for the CDR3: TGTGCCAGCAGTCCCTGGACTAGCGGGATGAACACCGGGGAGCTGTTTTTT.

This rearrangement joins TRBV3-1 to TRBJ2-7, with 7 bases identical to TRBD2. The CDR3 runs 16 residues. Per the germline V gene, CDR1 is LGHDT and CDR2 is YNNKEL (reference sequence). V lost 5 bases to trimming and J lost 1 base; unmatched junction nucleotides: 11. The CDR3: CASSAVGGGPSYEQYF. CDR3 bases: TGTGCCAGCAGCGCTGTTGGGGGAGGGCCTTCCTACGAGCAGTACTTC.

Only a few counts were recorded for this clonotype. The chain combines TRBV7-9 with TRBJ2-7; possible D gene TRBD2, 7 bases. CDR1 SEHNR and CDR2 FQNEAQ come from the germline V gene (reference sequence). The ends were cut back, 5 bases at V and 4 bases at J, with 27 bases in the middle. CDR3 length: 18 residues. The CDR3 DNA reads as TGTGCCAGCAGCCTTCGGGGGGCTAGCGGCGCGAACTATTACGAGCAGTACTTC. It yields the protein CASSLRGASGANYYEQYF. The full variable domain, its missing parts supplied by reference TRBV7-9 and TRBJ2-7, is DTGVSQNPRHKITKRGQNVTFRCDPISEHNRLYWYRQTLGQGPEFLTYFQNEAQLEKSRLLSDRFSAERPKGSFSTLEIQRTEQGDSAMYLCASSLRGASGANYYEQYFGPGTRLTVT.

This chain links TRBV10-2 with TRBJ2-7; 10 nucleotides match TRBD1. Trimming at V came to 7 bases and at J to 4 bases, leaving 10 bases not matched to a gene. Germline V gene sequence: CDR1 WSHSY, CDR2 SAAADI. This CDR3 contains 15 residues. The CDR3 protein is CASNFPGQGIYEQYF. The CDR3 nucleotides read TGCGCCAGCAACTTTCCGGGACAGGGGATTTACGAGCAGTACTTC.

The chain is built from TRBV5-1 and TRBJ2-5; perhaps D is TRBD1 or TRBD2 (5 bases each). The CDR3 sequence is 13 residues long. Trimming took off 4 bases at V and 3 bases at J, with 10 bases between the two ends. CDR1 is SGHRS, CDR2 YFSETQ, per germline. CDR3 in amino acids: CASSQLGEETQYF. The CDR3 DNA follows: TGCGCCAGCAGCCAACTAGGGGAAGAGACCCAGTACTTC.

CDR3 nucleotide sequence: TGTGCCAGCAGCGCCTCAGGGAGGGACTCTTCACCCCTCCACTTT. This gives the protein CASSASGRDSSPLHF. The chain uses TRBV7-2 and TRBJ1-6; weak D call: TRBD1 (5 bases). Trimming removed 5 bases at V and 9 bases at J, with 17 bases between. The CDR3 has 15 residues. CDR1 and CDR2 from the germline V gene are SGHTA and FQGNSA.

The rearrangement joins TRBV27 to TRBJ2-1, with 15 bases aligning to TRBD2. This CDR3 comprises 20 residues. V shed 5 bases, J shed 0 bases, and the junction held 11 bases outside the gene matches. From germline, CDR1 is MNHEY and CDR2 SMNVEV (reference sequence). CDR3 region: CASSLEPGLAGGPSYNEQFF. The DNA for the CDR3 is TGTGCCAGCAGTCTCGAACCGGGACTAGCGGGGGGCCCCTCCTACAATGAGCAGTTCTTC.

This chain connects TRBV29-1 to TRBJ2-2; no clear D gene. Germline V gives CDR1 SQVTM, CDR2 ANQGSEA. The CDR3 loop spans 14 amino acids. V was shortened by 6 bases and J by 7 bases, with 18 bases between the two germline ends. CDR3 amino acids: CSVDVKGSVGELFF. Here the CDR3 DNA reads TGCAGCGTCGACGTGAAAGGGTCGGTCGGGGAGCTGTTTTTT.

This clonotype appeared a few times. CDR3 sequence reads: CASSPKRGGYNEQFF. CDR3 DNA sequence: TGTGCCAGCAGCCCGAAGCGGGGGGGGTACAATGAGCAGTTCTTC. This chain connects TRBV28 to TRBJ2-1, with TRBD2 matching over 10 bases. Germline CDR1 MDHEN, CDR2 SYDVKM. The V and J ends lost 6 bases and 4 bases, in that order; junction bases with no gene match: 6. There are 15 residues in the CDR3.

The chain links TRBV3-1 to TRBJ2-5, with 7 nucleotides matching TRBD1. CDR1 is LGHDT, CDR2 YNNKEL, per germline (reference sequence). V shed 1 base, J shed 5 bases, and the junction held 7 bases outside the gene matches. The CDR3 contains 15 residues. CDR3 in amino acids: CASSQASGGVETQYF. CDR3 DNA: TGTGCCAGCAGCCAAGCGTCAGGGGGAGTTGAGACCCAGTACTTC.

In DNA, the CDR3 is TGTGCTAGTGGTTTTGCGGGCACCTACAATGAGCAGTACTTC. Translation: CASGFAGTYNEQYF. V and J are TRBV12-5 and TRBJ2-5; maybe TRBD2 (5 bases). In germline, CDR1 is LGHNT, CDR2 FRNRAP. The germline V and J ends were trimmed by 3 bases and 11 bases, with 19 bases remaining between them. This CDR3 spans 14 amino acids. The entire variable domain, with the rest obtained from reference TRBV12-5 and TRBJ2-5, is as follows: DARVTQTPRHKVTEMGQEVTMRCQPILGHNTVFWYRQTMMQGLELLAYFRNRAPLDDSGMPKDRFSAEMPDATLATLKIQPSEPRDSAVYFCASGFAGTYNEQYFGPGTRLLVL.